Below are 5 T cell receptor beta chains sequenced from a single sample in a study of cytomegalovirus exposure and HLA in healthy donors. PCR primers comprised 60 Vbeta and 13 Jbeta primers. The repertoire was sequenced with immunoSEQ multiplex PCR; TCRdb's copy has only in-frame clones and lacks some. The table shows around 150,000 clones, with more than 65% occurring only once. The sequenced sample was PBMCs. The receptors come from a man aged 45-65 years in good health and CMV-seropositive.

The J gene is TRBJ1-2, the V gene TRBV19; the match to TRBD1 covers 8 bases. CDR1 is LNHDA and CDR2 is SQIVND in the germline V gene (reference sequence). After removal of 5 bases from V and 6 bases from J, the junction contained 11 bases not matched to a gene. CDR3 length equals 15 residues. The CDR3 coding sequence is TGTGCCAGTAGTGTCAGTCGGGACAGGACCCATGGCTACACCTTC. Its protein is CASSVSRDRTHGYTF.

This clone appeared a few times. The chain links TRBV15 to TRBJ1-5; 9 bases are shared with TRBD1. The CDR3 loop spans 15 amino acids. The V segment lost 1 base and the J segment 11 bases; nucleotides outside the gene matches: 9. CDR1 and CDR2 from the germline V gene are LNHNV and YYDKDF (reference sequence). The CDR3 sequence: CATSRVVDRGWAQHF. CDR3 sequence (DNA): TGTGCCACCAGCAGAGTGGTCGACAGGGGGTGGGCCCAGCATTTT.

This clone was counted once. An end of the junction differs from the germline gene, which may be a read error. The rearrangement uses TRBV7-9 and TRBJ1-3, with 8 nucleotides matching TRBD1. Germline CDR1 is SEHNR and CDR2 is FQNEAQ (reference sequence). This CDR3 is built from 18 residues. The CDR3 is CSSSLIGTGDFLGNTIYF. The CDR3, as DNA: TGTTCCAGCAGCTTAATCGGGACAGGAGATTTCCTTGGAAACACCATATATTTT.

The J gene is TRBJ2-1, the V gene TRBV19; D call uncertain. Trimming cost V 5 bases and J 8 bases, with 7 bases left between them. Germline V lookup: CDR1 LNHDA, CDR2 SQIVND (reference sequence). CDR3 length equals 11 residues. The CDR3 region has the DNA TGTGCCAGTAGTGGTGCAGATGAGCAGTTCTTC. The encoded protein is CASSGADEQFF.

This clone was observed a few times. CDR3: CASMADGQPRNEKLFF. CDR3 DNA: TGCGCCAGCATGGCGGATGGACAGCCTCGTAATGAAAAACTGTTTTTT. The chain employs TRBV5-1 and TRBJ1-4; D is perhaps TRBD1 (6 bases). CDR1 is SGHRS and CDR2 is YFSETQ in the germline V gene. Trimming shortened V by 6 bases and J by 4 bases, and 19 bases separated the two germline ends. This CDR3 comprises 16 residues.